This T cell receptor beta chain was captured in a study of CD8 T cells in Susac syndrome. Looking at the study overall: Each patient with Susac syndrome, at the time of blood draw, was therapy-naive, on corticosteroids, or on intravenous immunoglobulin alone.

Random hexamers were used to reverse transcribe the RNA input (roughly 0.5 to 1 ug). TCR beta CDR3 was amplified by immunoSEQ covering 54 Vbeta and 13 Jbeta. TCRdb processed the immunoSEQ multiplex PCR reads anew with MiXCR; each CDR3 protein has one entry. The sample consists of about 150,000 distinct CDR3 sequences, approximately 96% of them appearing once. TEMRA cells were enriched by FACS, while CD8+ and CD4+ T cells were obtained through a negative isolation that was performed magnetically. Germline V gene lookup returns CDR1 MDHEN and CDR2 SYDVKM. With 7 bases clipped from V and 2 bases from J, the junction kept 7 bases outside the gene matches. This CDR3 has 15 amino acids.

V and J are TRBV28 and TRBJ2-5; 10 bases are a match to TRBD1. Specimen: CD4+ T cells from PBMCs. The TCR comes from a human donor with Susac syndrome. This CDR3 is CASKPGTGVQETQYF. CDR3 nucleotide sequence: TGTGCCAGCAAACCCGGGACAGGGGTGCAAGAGACCCAGTACTTC.